Listed here are 22 T cell receptor beta chains from one sample, sequenced in a study of blood T cell repertoires in COVID-19. Clones were read by immunoSEQ multiplex PCR, and TCRdb kept only the in-frame ones, dropping some. This sample has around 130,000 clones, with over 80% found just once. The sample consisted of PBMCs or T cells enriched from blood (not recorded which). These receptors all come from a woman aged 30 to 39 who had recovered from COVID-19.

The genes are TRBV28 and TRBJ2-1; maybe TRBD1 (5 bases). The V end was cut by 2 bases, the J end by 6 bases, with 11 bases between. Per the germline V gene, CDR1 is MDHEN and CDR2 is SYDVKM. The CDR3 sequence is 14 residues long. CDR3 sequence: CASSLSPDSNEQFF. Written as DNA, the CDR3 is TGTGCCAGCAGTTTAAGCCCAGACAGCAATGAGCAGTTCTTC.

J is TRBJ2-7 and V is TRBV7-2, with D maybe TRBD1 (5 bases). V shed 1 base and J shed 3 bases, with 10 bases lying between them. This CDR3 region has 14 residues. Germline values: CDR1 SGHTA, CDR2 FQGNSA. CDR3: CASSLGQGLYEQYF. CDR3 DNA sequence: TGTGCCAGCAGCTTAGGGCAGGGCCTCTACGAGCAGTACTTC.

The rearrangement links TRBV3-1 (or the pseudogene TRBV3-2) to TRBJ2-1, with 9 bases matching TRBD1. Germline values: CDR1 LGHDT, CDR2 YNNKEL (reference sequence). Trimming at V came to 0 bases and at J to 9 bases, leaving 9 bases not matched to a gene. CDR3 length equals 16 residues. Here the CDR3 DNA reads TGTGCCAGCAGCCAAGATTCAGGGACAGGGTGGGGTGAGCAGTTCTTC. Its translation is CASSQDSGTGWGEQFF.

The chain has TRBV5-6 and TRBJ2-1; 8 nucleotides match TRBD1. The germline V gene encodes CDR1 SGHDT and CDR2 YYEEEE. V trimming: 0 bases; J trimming: 4 bases; junction bases outside the gene matches: 3. The CDR3 covers 15 residues. The CDR3 region has the DNA TGTGCCAGCAGCTTGGGCAGGGGGCCTTACAATGAGCAGTTCTTC. This sequence encodes CASSLGRGPYNEQFF.

V gene TRBV5-4 combines with J gene TRBJ2-4, with TRBD1 matching over 7 bases. From germline, CDR1 is SGHNT and CDR2 YYREEE (reference sequence). V lost 4 bases and J lost 8; bases outside the gene matches: 12. The CDR3 is 15 residues long. The DNA of the CDR3 is TGTGCCAGCAGCCAGGGTGGGACAGCCAACTACATTCAGTACTTC. This codes for CASSQGGTANYIQYF.

V usage is TRBV19 and J usage is TRBJ2-2; D might be TRBD1 (5 bases). The CDR3 runs to 14 residues. The germline gives CDR1 LNHDA, CDR2 SQIVND (reference sequence). The V end lost 6 bases, the J end lost 6 bases, and 14 bases lay between the germline ends. The CDR3 coding sequence is TGTGCCAGTAGGCAAAAATCAGGGTCCGGGGAGCTGTTTTTT. Translation gives CASRQKSGSGELFF.

At least ten counts were recorded for this clone. The chain joins TRBV2 to TRBJ1-5, with 7 bases aligning to TRBD1. This CDR3 is 13 amino acids long. V trimming: 7 bases; J trimming: 3 bases; junction bases outside the gene matches: 3. Germline V gene lookup returns CDR1 SNHLY and CDR2 FYNNEI. The CDR3 DNA sequence: TGTGCCAGCACCGACAGGGACAATCAGCCCCAGCATTTT. This translates into CASTDRDNQPQHF.

The rearrangement links TRBV29-1 to TRBJ1-1, with 7 bases matching TRBD1. The ends lost 4 bases at V and 0 bases at J; junction bases unmatched: 2. CDR1 is SQVTM, CDR2 ANQGSEA, per germline. This CDR3 is built from 13 residues. CDR3 region: CSVAGQMNTEAFF. As DNA, the CDR3 is TGCAGCGTTGCGGGACAGATGAACACTGAAGCTTTCTTT. Variable domain in full (rest from reference TRBV29-1 and TRBJ1-1): SAVISQKPSRDICQRGTSLTIQCQVDSQVTMMFWYRQQPGQSLTLIATANQGSEATYESGFVIDKFPISRPNLTFSTLTVSNMSPEDSSIYLCSVAGQMNTEAFFGQGTRLTVV.

This chain uses TRBV9 with TRBJ2-7, with 13 nucleotides matching TRBD2. Germline V gene sequence: CDR1 SGDLS, CDR2 YYNGEE. Trimming removed 3 bases from V and 7 bases from J; junction bases left unmatched: 7. The CDR3 is made up of 15 amino acids. For the CDR3, the DNA is TGTGCCAGCAGCGCCCGGACTAGCGGGAGCGGGGAGCAGTACTTC. This codes for CASSARTSGSGEQYF.

The gene calls are TRBV13 and TRBJ2-2; D is possibly TRBD2 (6 bases). The CDR3 totals 11 residues. Germline CDR1 PRHDT, CDR2 FYEKMQ (reference sequence). This chain's CDR3 is CATGVAGELFF. The CDR3 region has the DNA TGTGCGACGGGAGTCGCCGGGGAGCTGTTTTTT.

V is TRBV7-9 and J is TRBJ1-4, with TRBD1 matching over 8 bases. Looked up from germline, CDR1 is SEHNR and CDR2 is FQNEAQ (reference sequence). The CDR3 covers 16 residues. J was trimmed by 6 bases and V by 5 bases; bases with no gene match: 11. CDR3 protein: CASSQHRQGRDEKLFF. CDR3 nucleotides: TGTGCCAGCAGCCAACACCGACAGGGGAGGGATGAAAAACTGTTTTTT.

V gene TRBV30 combines with J gene TRBJ2-7, with 12 positions matching TRBD1. This CDR3 is built from 15 residues. Germline CDR1 reads GTSNPN; CDR2 reads SVGIG (reference sequence). Unmatched junction bases numbered 7, after V lost 5 bases and J lost 2 bases. Here the CDR3 DNA reads TGTGCCTGGGGTGGGGACAGGGGGCCTCCCTACGAGCAGTACTTC. Amino acids: CAWGGDRGPPYEQYF.

This sequence joins TRBV4-2 and TRBJ2-2; 12 bases are shared with TRBD1. The trim removed 6 bases at V and 5 bases at J, leaving 4 bases unmatched. This CDR3 has 15 residues. Germline V gene sequence: CDR1 LGHNA, CDR2 YNFKEQ. CDR3 sequence: CASSRDRGRTGELFF. CDR3 bases: TGTGCCAGCAGTCGGGACAGGGGGCGGACCGGGGAGCTGTTTTTT.

V usage is TRBV7-8 and J usage is TRBJ1-2; TRBD1 might be the D (5 bases). The CDR3 sequence is 14 residues long. V shed 1 base and J shed 5 bases, with 11 bases lying between them. Germline CDR1 SGHVS, CDR2 FQNEAQ. CDR3 amino acids: CASSLGPGTYGYTF. CDR3 nucleotides: TGTGCCAGCAGCTTAGGCCCGGGGACTTATGGCTACACCTTC.

The gene calls are TRBV7-2 and TRBJ2-3, with 7 bases matching TRBD2. CDR1 and CDR2 (germline): SGHTA, FQGNSA. The CDR3 has 16 residues. Unmatched junction bases numbered 12, after V lost 5 bases and J lost 4 bases. CDR3 amino acids: CASSPQRDGGADTQYF. The CDR3 coding sequence is TGTGCCAGCAGCCCACAGCGGGACGGCGGGGCAGATACGCAGTATTTT.

The V and J genes are TRBV6-1 and TRBJ1-4; D is ambiguous. The CDR3 length is 15 residues. V shed 3 bases and J shed 0 bases, with 8 bases lying between them. Germline CDR1 and CDR2: MNHNS and SASEGT. CDR3 amino acids: CASSEAGSTNEKLFF. DNA of the CDR3: TGTGCCAGCAGTGAGGCGGGTTCAACTAATGAAAAACTGTTTTTT.

The chain has TRBV7-2 and TRBJ1-1, with a tentative D call TRBD1 (5 bases). The CDR3 sequence is 13 residues long. The V end was cut by 5 bases, the J end by 4 bases, with 11 bases between. The germline V gene has CDR1 SGHTA and CDR2 FQGNSA. The DNA of the CDR3 is TGTGCCAGCAGCGCCAAAAGGGGCACTGAAGCTTTCTTT. Translating gives CASSAKRGTEAFF. Full variable domain (outside the CDR3, taken from reference TRBV7-2 and TRBJ1-1): GAGVSQSPSNKVTEKGKDVELRCDPISGHTALYWYRQSLGQGLEFLIYFQGNSAPDKSGLPSDRFSAERTGGSVSTLTIQRTQQEDSAVYLCASSAKRGTEAFFGQGTRLTVV.

This clone was seen only once. This sequence joins TRBV3-1 (or the pseudogene TRBV3-2) and TRBJ2-1; possible D gene TRBD1, 5 bases. Per the germline V gene, CDR1 is LGHDT and CDR2 is YNNKEL (reference sequence). V lost 3 bases to trimming and J lost 8 bases, with 14 bases between them. The CDR3 contains 14 residues. The CDR3 is CASSHWGETDEQFF. The CDR3 DNA reads TGTGCCAGCAGCCATTGGGGCGAGACCGATGAGCAGTTCTTC.

The chain uses TRBV7-9 and TRBJ2-3, with a possible D match to TRBD1 (5 bases). The ends were cut back, 8 bases at V and 1 base at J, with 10 bases in the middle. CDR1 SEHNR and CDR2 FQNEAQ come from the germline V gene (reference sequence). CDR3 size: 13 residues. The CDR3 DNA follows: TGTGCCAGCTATAAACAGGGCACAGATACGCAGTATTTT. The encoded protein is CASYKQGTDTQYF.

The V and J genes are TRBV6-1 and TRBJ2-7, with 7 bases aligning to TRBD1. J gave up 3 bases and V 2 bases, and 4 bases lay outside the gene matches. The CDR3 extends over 14 amino acids. The germline V gene encodes CDR1 MNHNS and CDR2 SASEGT. CDR3 in amino acids: CASSEQDRDYEQYF. CDR3 in DNA: TGTGCCAGCAGTGAACAAGACAGGGACTACGAGCAGTACTTC.

J is TRBJ1-5 and V is TRBV21-1. TRBV21-1 is marked as a pseudogene. This CDR3 is built from 19 residues. The CDR3: CASSKGPRGATPGNQPQHF. In DNA, the CDR3 is TGTGCCAGCAGCAAAGGACCTCGAGGAGCTACCCCTGGCAATCAGCCCCAGCATTTT.

This clone was counted a few times. J is TRBJ2-1 and V is TRBV4-2; D gene ambiguous. Germline values: CDR1 LGHNA, CDR2 YNFKEQ. The CDR3 loop spans 14 amino acids. Trimming removed 0 bases from V and 6 bases from J, with 9 bases in between. The CDR3 region is CASSQDEEPNEQFF. As DNA, the CDR3 is TGTGCCAGCAGCCAAGATGAGGAACCCAATGAGCAGTTCTTC.